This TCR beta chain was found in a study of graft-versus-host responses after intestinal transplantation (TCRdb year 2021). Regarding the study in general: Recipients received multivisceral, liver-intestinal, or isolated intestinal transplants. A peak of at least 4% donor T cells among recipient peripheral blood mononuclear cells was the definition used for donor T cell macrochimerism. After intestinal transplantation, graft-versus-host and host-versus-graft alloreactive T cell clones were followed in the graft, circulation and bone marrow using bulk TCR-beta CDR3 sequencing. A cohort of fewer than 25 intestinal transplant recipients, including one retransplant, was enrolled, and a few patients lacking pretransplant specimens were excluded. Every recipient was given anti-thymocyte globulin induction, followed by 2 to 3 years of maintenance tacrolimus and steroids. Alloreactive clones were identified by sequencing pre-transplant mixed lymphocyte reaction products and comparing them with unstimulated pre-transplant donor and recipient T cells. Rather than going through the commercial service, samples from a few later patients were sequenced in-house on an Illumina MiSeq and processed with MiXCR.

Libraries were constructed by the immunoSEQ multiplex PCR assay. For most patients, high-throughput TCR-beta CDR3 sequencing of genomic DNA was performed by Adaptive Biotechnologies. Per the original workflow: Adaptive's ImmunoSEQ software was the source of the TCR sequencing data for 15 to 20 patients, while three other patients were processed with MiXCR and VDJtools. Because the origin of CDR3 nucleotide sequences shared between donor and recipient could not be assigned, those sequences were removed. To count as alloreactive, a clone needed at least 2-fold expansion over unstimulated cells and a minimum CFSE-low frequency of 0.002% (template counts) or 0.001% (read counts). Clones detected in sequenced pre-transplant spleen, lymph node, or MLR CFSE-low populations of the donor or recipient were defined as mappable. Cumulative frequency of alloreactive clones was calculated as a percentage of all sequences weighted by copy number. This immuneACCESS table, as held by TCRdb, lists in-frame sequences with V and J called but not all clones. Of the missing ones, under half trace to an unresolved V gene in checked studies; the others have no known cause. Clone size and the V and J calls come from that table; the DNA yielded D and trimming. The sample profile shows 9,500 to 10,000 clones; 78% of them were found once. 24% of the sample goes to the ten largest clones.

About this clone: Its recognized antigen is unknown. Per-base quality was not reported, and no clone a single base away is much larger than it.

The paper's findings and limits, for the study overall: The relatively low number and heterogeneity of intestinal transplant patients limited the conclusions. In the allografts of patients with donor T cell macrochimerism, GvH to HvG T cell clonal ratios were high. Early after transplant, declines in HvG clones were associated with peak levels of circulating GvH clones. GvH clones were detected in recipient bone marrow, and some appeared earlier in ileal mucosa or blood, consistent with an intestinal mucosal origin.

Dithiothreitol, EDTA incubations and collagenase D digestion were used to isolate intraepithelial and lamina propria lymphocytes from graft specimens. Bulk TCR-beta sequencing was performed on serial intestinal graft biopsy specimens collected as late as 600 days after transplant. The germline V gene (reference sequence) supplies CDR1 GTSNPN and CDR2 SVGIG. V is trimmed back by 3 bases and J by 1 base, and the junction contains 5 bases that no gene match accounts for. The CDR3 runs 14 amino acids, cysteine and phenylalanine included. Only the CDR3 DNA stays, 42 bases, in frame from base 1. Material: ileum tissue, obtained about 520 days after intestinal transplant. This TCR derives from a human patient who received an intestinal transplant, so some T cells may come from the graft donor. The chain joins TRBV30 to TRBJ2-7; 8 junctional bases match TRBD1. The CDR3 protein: CAWRETGGSYEQYF. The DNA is TGTGCCTGGAGGGAAACAGGGGGATCCTACGAGCAGTACTTC.